The source of this T cell receptor beta chain is a study of T cell responses to AZD1222 COVID-19 vaccine. The study, taken as a whole, reports: Seropositive status at baseline applied to only six AZD1222 recipients. The donor group comprised mostly white British people and more females; the analysis possibly underestimated clonal diversity. Two AZD1222 administrations were followed by greater Spike-specific TCR breadth and depth.

Using immunoSEQ multiplex PCR, the repertoire was profiled, and TCRdb retains in-frame clones only, with some absent. The sample shows some 84,000 clones, around 88% of them seen only once. Both about-4-week and about-12-week second-dose recipients were combined. The CDR3 sequence is 14 residues long. With V trimmed by 5 bases and J by 3 bases, 4 bases remained unmatched. Looked up from germline, CDR1 is LGHDT and CDR2 is YNNKEL (reference sequence). As concerns this clone: What it binds is not known.

The TCR sequence derives from an adult who received the AZD1222 COVID-19 vaccine. V usage is TRBV3-1 (or the pseudogene TRBV3-2) and J usage is TRBJ2-7; 10 nucleotides line up with TRBD1. Source: peripheral blood, taken 28 days after the second AZD1222 dose. CDR3 amino acids: CASSIGQGGYEQYF. CDR3 sequence (DNA): TGTGCCAGCAGCATCGGACAGGGGGGCTACGAGCAGTACTTC.